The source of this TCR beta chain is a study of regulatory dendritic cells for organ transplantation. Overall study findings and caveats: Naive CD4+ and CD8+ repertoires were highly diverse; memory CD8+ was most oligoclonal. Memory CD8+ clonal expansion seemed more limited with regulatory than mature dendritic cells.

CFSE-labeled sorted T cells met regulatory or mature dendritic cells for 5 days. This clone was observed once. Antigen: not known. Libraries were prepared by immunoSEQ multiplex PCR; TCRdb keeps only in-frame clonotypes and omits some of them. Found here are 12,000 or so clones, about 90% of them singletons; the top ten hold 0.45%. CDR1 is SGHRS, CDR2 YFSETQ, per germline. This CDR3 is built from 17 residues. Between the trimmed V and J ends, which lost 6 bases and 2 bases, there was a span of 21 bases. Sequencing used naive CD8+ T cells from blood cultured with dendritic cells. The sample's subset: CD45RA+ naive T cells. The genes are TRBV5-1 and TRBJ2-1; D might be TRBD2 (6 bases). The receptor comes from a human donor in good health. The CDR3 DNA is TGCGCCAGCAATACGGGTGGATCGGAGGGCCCCTACAATGAGCAGTTCTTC. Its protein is CASNTGGSEGPYNEQFF.